Below are 22 T cell receptor beta chains sequenced from a single sample in a study of shared clonotypes between healthy human individuals. It was CD45RO-negative cells, positively selected for CCR7, that made up naive CD8 cells, with terminally differentiated effector memory CD45RA+ cells excluded. Assay: immunoSEQ multiplex PCR; the TCRdb copy retains only in-frame clones and omits some. The table shows roughly 550,000 clones, with roughly 95% occurring only once. Sequencing was done on a sample of naive CD8+ T cells sorted from blood. The source is a woman aged 30 to 39 in good health.

V is TRBV27 and J is TRBJ2-1; unclear D gene. Germline CDR1 reads MNHEY; CDR2 reads SMNVEV (reference sequence). The CDR3 totals 15 residues. V lost 8 bases, J lost 3 bases, and 17 bases lay in between. CDR3 DNA sequence: TGTGCCAGCCTCCCTCCGGACGGCCGCTACAATGAGCAGTTCTTC. Its translation is CASLPPDGRYNEQFF.

The J gene is TRBJ2-7, the V gene TRBV9; 9 bases line up with TRBD1. Germline trimming cut 3 bases from V and 7 bases from J; bases unmatched to any gene: 5. Looked up from germline, CDR1 is SGDLS and CDR2 is YYNGEE. This CDR3 is 13 amino acids long. For the CDR3, the DNA is TGTGCCAGCAGCGGCACAGGGGGCGTTGAGCAGTACTTC. It translates to CASSGTGGVEQYF.

This clone was seen a handful of times. This chain joins TRBV27 and TRBJ1-2; D uncertain. Germline V gene lookup returns CDR1 MNHEY and CDR2 SMNVEV (reference sequence). The CDR3 loop spans 15 amino acids. The ends were cut back, 5 bases at V and 0 bases at J, with 13 bases in the middle. CDR3 region: CASSALGHSNYGYTF. CDR3 DNA sequence: TGTGCCAGCAGTGCCCTCGGGCATTCTAACTATGGCTACACCTTC.

This clone showed up just once. The J gene is TRBJ2-7, the V gene TRBV28, with 10 bases lining up with TRBD2. The germline gives CDR1 MDHEN, CDR2 SYDVKM. With 9 bases clipped from V and 4 bases from J, the junction kept 9 bases outside the gene matches. The CDR3 is 14 amino acids. CDR3 sequence reads: CASTLAGGEYEQYF. The CDR3 coding sequence is TGTGCCAGTACCTTAGCGGGAGGAGAATACGAGCAGTACTTC.

V gene TRBV27 combines with J gene TRBJ2-2; D unclear. The V end was cut by 5 bases, the J end by 7 bases, with 8 bases between. CDR1 and CDR2 from the germline V gene are MNHEY and SMNVEV (reference sequence). This CDR3 has 12 residues. In DNA, the CDR3 is TGTGCCAGCAGTACCACTTTCGGGGAGCTGTTTTTT. Translation: CASSTTFGELFF.

This chain uses TRBV29-1 with TRBJ2-3; D possibly matches TRBD1 or TRBD2 (5 bases each). The germline V gene encodes CDR1 SQVTM and CDR2 ANQGSEA. The V gene lost 8 bases and the J gene lost 2 bases, with 17 bases spanning the gap. The CDR3 consists of 14 residues. DNA of the CDR3: TGCAGCTCCGGCGCGCAGGGACCCACAGATACGCAGTATTTT. Translated, it gives CSSGAQGPTDTQYF.

This chain links TRBV5-4 with TRBJ1-4, with D possibly matching TRBD1 (5 bases). From germline, CDR1 is SGHNT and CDR2 YYREEE (reference sequence). Deletions cut 1 base from V and 8 bases from J, with 15 bases between. This CDR3 has 15 residues. In DNA, the CDR3 is TGTGCCAGCAGCTTGAGAGGGCGGGGCGAGGAAAAACTGTTTTTT. It encodes CASSLRGRGEEKLFF.

The chain has TRBV4-2 and TRBJ2-2, with D possibly TRBD1 on 6 matching bases. The CDR3 is 18 residues long. Per germline, CDR1 LGHNA and CDR2 YNFKEQ. V was trimmed by 0 bases and J by 1 base, leaving 15 bases between them. CDR3 DNA: TGTGCCAGCAGCCAAGAACAGGGTAGGGTGTTGAACACCGGGGAGCTGTTTTTT. It is translated as CASSQEQGRVLNTGELFF.

Only one count was recorded for this clone. This sequence joins TRBV27 and TRBJ2-1; no clear D gene. The CDR3 has 15 residues. Per germline, CDR1 MNHEY and CDR2 SMNVEV (reference sequence). V shed 3 bases and J shed 0 bases, with 9 bases lying between them. CDR3 nucleotide sequence: TGTGCCAGCAGTTTCGGCCTGAGCTCCTACAATGAGCAGTTCTTC. It is translated as CASSFGLSSYNEQFF.

The gene calls are TRBV18 and TRBJ2-7; 7 nucleotides agree with TRBD2. V lost 0 bases to trimming and J lost 4 bases; unmatched junction nucleotides: 3. The CDR3 has 14 residues. CDR1 KGHSH and CDR2 LQKENI come from the germline V gene. CDR3 DNA sequence: TGTGCCAGCTCACCACCGGGAGGGGCTTACGAGCAGTACTTC. Protein sequence: CASSPPGGAYEQYF.

The chain has TRBV5-6 and TRBJ1-5; TRBD1 matches at 8 bases. CDR3 size: 14 residues. Trimming took 5 bases from V and 3 from J; bases not matched to a gene: 4. Germline values: CDR1 SGHDT, CDR2 YYEEEE. The CDR3 sequence is CASRRTGTNQPQHF. CDR3 DNA sequence: TGTGCCAGCAGGAGGACAGGGACCAATCAGCCCCAGCATTTT. Filled out from reference TRBV5-6 and TRBJ1-5, the complete variable domain reads DAGVTQSPTHLIKTRGQQVTLRCSPKSGHDTVSWYQQALGQGPQFIFQYYEEEERQRGNFPDRFSGHQFPNYSSELNVNALLLGDSALYLCASRRTGTNQPQHFGDGTRLSIL.

The DNA for the CDR3 is TGTGCCGGAAAACCCCTGGGGGCGAGGTATGGCTACACCTTC. It specifies CAGKPLGARYGYTF. V gene TRBV21-1 combines with J gene TRBJ1-2; TRBD1, as called in the table, went unchecked against the DNA. TRBV21-1 is described as a pseudogene. This CDR3 has 14 amino acids.

V is TRBV28 and J is TRBJ1-5, with D possibly being TRBD1 (5 bases). The CDR3 sequence is 14 residues long. The ends were cut back, 2 bases at V and 7 bases at J, with 12 bases in the middle. Germline CDR1 is MDHEN and CDR2 is SYDVKM. The DNA for the CDR3 is TGTGCCAGCAGTTTAGGGGGATGGGGGCAGCCCCAGCATTTT. Encoded protein: CASSLGGWGQPQHF.

This clone showed up just once. This sequence joins TRBV13 and TRBJ2-7; 8 bases line up with TRBD1. CDR3 length equals 15 residues. The germline V gene has CDR1 PRHDT and CDR2 FYEKMQ (reference sequence). The V segment lost 5 bases and the J segment 3 bases; nucleotides outside the gene matches: 9. CDR3 in amino acids: CASSLDGQGVYEQYF. CDR3 in DNA: TGTGCCAGCAGCCTGGACGGACAGGGTGTCTACGAGCAGTACTTC.

The CDR3 loop is CASSRGVGSPLHF. The CDR3 nucleotides read TGCGCCAGCAGCCGAGGGGTTGGTTCACCCCTCCACTTT. The V and J genes are TRBV4-1 and TRBJ1-6, with D possibly TRBD1 on 5 matching bases. There are 13 residues in the CDR3. Germline CDR1 reads MGHRA; CDR2 reads YSYEKL. V was clipped by 4 bases and J by 9 bases, with 10 bases between them.

CDR3 bases: TGTGCCAGCAGTGATTCCGACTCCGGGGGGGTTGAGCAGTTCTTC. Its translation is CASSDSDSGGVEQFF. J is TRBJ2-1 and V is TRBV2; the match to TRBD2 covers 8 bases. Trimming removed 3 bases from V and 9 bases from J; junction bases left unmatched: 10. Looked up from germline, CDR1 is SNHLY and CDR2 is FYNNEI. CDR3 length: 15 residues.

The chain has TRBV7-8 and TRBJ2-7, with 11 bases lining up with TRBD2. Losses at the gene ends were 8 bases for V and 5 bases for J; bases not matched to a gene: 2. The germline V gene encodes CDR1 SGHVS and CDR2 FQNEAQ. This CDR3 has 12 amino acids. The CDR3 sequence: CASAGLADEQYF. The CDR3 nucleotides read TGTGCCAGCGCGGGACTAGCGGACGAGCAGTACTTC.

The chain couples TRBV6-5 to TRBJ1-1; TRBD1 might be the D (6 bases). The germline gives CDR1 MNHEY, CDR2 SVGAGI. The V end lost 4 bases, the J end lost 5 bases, and 14 bases lay between the germline ends. The CDR3 length is 14 residues. In DNA form, the CDR3 reads TGTGCCAGCAGTTGGACAGCCTGGGGGACTGAAGCTTTCTTT. It is translated as CASSWTAWGTEAFF.

The chain combines TRBV9 with TRBJ1-1; TRBD1 might be the D (6 bases). Germline V gives CDR1 SGDLS, CDR2 YYNGEE. The CDR3 totals 14 residues. Trimming removed 0 bases at V and 6 bases at J, with 12 bases between. CDR3 in amino acids: CASSVGGGAPEAFF. CDR3 nucleotides: TGTGCCAGCAGCGTAGGTGGGGGCGCGCCTGAAGCTTTCTTT.

This rearrangement joins TRBV9 to TRBJ1-4; TRBD1 aligns across 7 bases. The V segment lost 4 bases and the J segment 1 base; nucleotides outside the gene matches: 4. Germline V gene sequence: CDR1 SGDLS, CDR2 YYNGEE. There are 15 residues in the CDR3. Written as DNA, the CDR3 is TGTGCCAGCAGCCTCTCAGGGGGAACTAATGAAAAACTGTTTTTT. Its protein is CASSLSGGTNEKLFF.

The chain carries TRBV4-1 and TRBJ2-7; D remains unclear. The ends were cut back, 4 bases at V and 0 bases at J, with 16 bases in the middle. From germline, CDR1 is MGHRA and CDR2 YSYEKL. The CDR3 spans 16 residues. The CDR3 is CASSPPAPSPSYEQYF. CDR3 sequence (DNA): TGCGCCAGCAGCCCCCCCGCGCCGTCTCCCTCCTACGAGCAGTACTTC.

The V call is TRBV27, the J call TRBJ1-5, with TRBD1 as a possible D gene (5 bases). Deletions cut 3 bases from V and 1 base from J, with 7 bases between. CDR1 is MNHEY and CDR2 is SMNVEV in the germline V gene (reference sequence). The CDR3 is 14 residues long. In nucleotides, the CDR3 is TGTGCCAGCAGTTTCAGGGAGAGCAATCAGCCCCAGCATTTT. It specifies CASSFRESNQPQHF.